Below are 20 T cell receptor beta chains sequenced from a single sample in a study of T-cell memory formation after mild COVID-19. From the 5' RACE reads, TCRdb called clonotypes with MiXCR, one entry per CDR3 protein. This sample carries hundreds of thousands of distinct CDR3 sequences, roughly 20% of them seen once, and the ten largest clones take under 15%. Sequencing used PBMCs or a T cell subset sorted from them (not recorded which). These receptors came from an adult woman who had mild COVID-19 (a few samples of this study predate the infection). Cell type and time point are not known.

A few counts support this clonotype. This chain connects TRBV3-1 to TRBJ2-7; 12 bases align to TRBD1. This CDR3 is 17 amino acids long. CDR1 and CDR2 from the germline V gene are LGHDT and YNNKEL (reference sequence). J lost 4 bases, V lost 4 bases, and 11 bases had no gene match. The CDR3 spells CASSRFLGTGGIYEQYF. The CDR3 bases are TGTGCCAGCAGCCGATTTTTGGGGACAGGGGGCATTTACGAGCAGTACTTC.

This rearrangement joins TRBV12-3 or TRBV12-4 to TRBJ2-3, with 13 bases fitting TRBD2. CDR3 length equals 17 residues. Trimming cost V 6 bases and J 6 bases; bases outside gene matches: 12. CDR3 sequence: CASSQGTSGIEADTQYF. The CDR3 bases are TGTGCCAGCAGCCAGGGGACTAGCGGGATCGAGGCGGATACGCAGTATTTT.

This chain uses TRBV7-7 with TRBJ2-7, with TRBD1 identical over 8 bases. The junction had 12 bases not matched to a gene; V was cut back by 5 bases and J by 3 bases. The germline V gene encodes CDR1 SSHAT and CDR2 FNYEAQ (reference sequence). CDR3 length equals 16 residues. The CDR3 protein is CASSPLPGQARYEQYF. Written as DNA, the CDR3 is TGTGCCAGCAGCCCCCTCCCGGGACAGGCTCGCTACGAGCAGTACTTC.

The J gene is TRBJ2-3, the V gene TRBV6-1, with TRBD2 matching 8 bases. This CDR3 contains 19 residues. Looked up from germline, CDR1 is MNHNS and CDR2 is SASEGT. Germline trimming cut 6 bases from V and 5 bases from J; bases unmatched to any gene: 22. The CDR3, as DNA: TGTGCCAGCAGGCCAACCCCCTGGGGGTCGGGGGGGGCCTTAGATACGCAGTATTTT. It translates to CASRPTPWGSGGALDTQYF.

This clonotype was recorded a few times. The genes are TRBV24-1 and TRBJ2-7, with D possibly being TRBD2 (5 bases). V lost 4 bases and J 2 bases, leaving 14 bases between the germline ends. This CDR3 has 15 residues. CDR1 is KGHDR and CDR2 is SFDVKD in the germline V gene. This chain's CDR3 is CATSDPQTGTYEQYF. The CDR3 nucleotides read TGTGCCACCAGTGACCCACAGACGGGAACCTACGAGCAGTACTTC.

The genes are TRBV20-1 and TRBJ2-1; 8 bases align to TRBD2. The CDR3 totals 12 residues. CDR1 is DFQATT, CDR2 SNEGSKA, per germline (reference sequence). The V segment lost 1 base and the J segment 14 bases; nucleotides outside the gene matches: 7. The CDR3 sequence: CSARVAGGPKFF. CDR3 sequence (DNA): TGCAGTGCTAGAGTGGCGGGAGGACCGAAGTTCTTC.

This clonotype was found a few times. This sequence joins TRBV15 and TRBJ2-7; 7 bases align to TRBD1. Germline V gene lookup returns CDR1 LNHNV and CDR2 YYDKDF (reference sequence). This CDR3 is built from 12 residues. V lost 5 bases to trimming and J lost 5 bases; unmatched junction nucleotides: 3. The CDR3 region is CATSPRGHEQYF. CDR3 bases: TGTGCCACCAGCCCGAGGGGGCACGAGCAGTACTTC.

The chain links TRBV20-1 to TRBJ2-7, with 7 bases aligning to TRBD2. Germline CDR1 DFQATT, CDR2 SNEGSKA (reference sequence). This CDR3 has 18 residues. With V trimmed by 0 bases and J by 0 bases, 14 bases remained unmatched. CDR3 sequence (DNA): TGCAGTGCTAGAGACCGTGATCGCAGCGGGGTCAGCTCCTACGAGCAGTACTTC. Translated, it gives CSARDRDRSGVSSYEQYF.

A single count supports this clonotype. This chain links TRBV5-1 with TRBJ2-5; 12 bases fit TRBD2. V lost 4 bases to trimming and J lost 2 bases; unmatched junction nucleotides: 6. CDR3 length: 16 amino acids. Germline V gene data show CDR1 as SGHRS and CDR2 as YFSETQ. The CDR3 DNA follows: TGCGCCAGCAGCGCACCTAGCGGGGGGGTACAAGAGACCCAGTACTTC. This translates into CASSAPSGGVQETQYF.

V usage is TRBV7-9 and J usage is TRBJ1-5; D is perhaps TRBD1 (6 bases). Germline CDR1 and CDR2: SEHNR and FQNEAQ (reference sequence). The V end was cut by 5 bases, the J end by 5 bases, with 10 bases between. This CDR3 has 13 amino acids. The chain's CDR3 is CASSKEGDQPQHF. For the CDR3, the DNA is TGTGCCAGCAGCAAGGAGGGGGATCAGCCCCAGCATTTT.

The CDR3 is CASSVTGNYEQYF. CDR3 nucleotides: TGTGCCAGCAGCGTTACTGGTAACTACGAGCAGTACTTC. The J gene is TRBJ2-7, the V gene TRBV7-2; D is undetermined. In germline, CDR1 is SGHTA, CDR2 FQGNSA. With 5 bases removed from V and 3 bases from J, the gap between germline ends came to 11 bases. The length of the CDR3 is 13 residues.

This clonotype was detected a few times. This chain's CDR3 is CASSPNPQGMHQPQHF. The CDR3 nucleotides are TGTGCCAGCAGCCCAAACCCACAGGGTATGCATCAGCCCCAGCATTTT. This sequence joins TRBV4-2 and TRBJ1-5, with a weak D call TRBD1 (6 bases). V lost 4 bases and J 5 bases, leaving 18 bases between the germline ends. Germline CDR1 and CDR2: LGHNA and YNFKEQ. The CDR3 runs to 16 residues.

The chain combines TRBV5-4 with TRBJ2-3; D not resolved. Germline CDR1 and CDR2: SGHNT and YYREEE (reference sequence). This CDR3 has 15 residues. V lost 0 bases and J 1 base, leaving 9 bases between the germline ends. CDR3 nucleotides: TGTGCCAGCAGCTTGGCCGGGTATGGCACAGATACGCAGTATTTT. Translating gives CASSLAGYGTDTQYF.

The V gene is TRBV9, the J gene TRBJ2-7; D possibly corresponds to TRBD2 (7 bases). V gave up 3 bases and J gave up 3 bases, with 16 bases separating them. Germline CDR1 reads SGDLS; CDR2 reads YYNGEE. The CDR3 covers 15 residues. In DNA form, the CDR3 reads TGTGCCAGCAGCGCGACCGGGGGGCTGCACTACGAGCAGTACTTC. Protein: CASSATGGLHYEQYF.

This clonotype has only a few counts. The gene calls are TRBV7-2 and TRBJ2-1; 13 bases agree with TRBD2. CDR1 SGHTA and CDR2 FQGNSA come from the germline V gene. The CDR3 is 17 residues long. After removal of 4 bases from V and 8 bases from J, the junction contained 11 bases not matched to a gene. The CDR3 region has the DNA TGTGCCAGCAGCTCGACTAGCGGGGGGCCCCTAGTCGATGAGCAGTTCTTC. Its translation is CASSSTSGGPLVDEQFF.

The genes are TRBV6-6 and TRBJ1-5; 11 nucleotides align to TRBD1. This CDR3 is built from 17 residues. Germline values: CDR1 MNHNY, CDR2 SVGAGI (reference sequence). The V and J ends lost 2 bases and 1 base, in that order; junction bases with no gene match: 4. This chain's CDR3 is CASSYRGQGASNQPQHF. The DNA for the CDR3 is TGTGCCAGCAGTTACCGTGGACAGGGGGCGAGCAATCAGCCCCAGCATTTT.

This clonotype was counted between two and nine times. This chain joins TRBV4-1 and TRBJ2-2, with D perhaps TRBD1 (6 bases). Per the germline V gene, CDR1 is MGHRA and CDR2 is YSYEKL. V lost 4 bases to trimming and J lost 4 bases, with 19 bases between them. This CDR3 comprises 17 residues. The CDR3 DNA reads as TGCGCCAGCAGCCCCGACCCTTCGGACAGCTCCACCGGGGAGCTGTTTTTT. It specifies CASSPDPSDSSTGELFF.

This clonotype showed up many times. The chain combines TRBV24-1 with TRBJ1-1; D is unclear. The CDR3 extends over 13 amino acids. Trimming took off 4 bases at V and 0 bases at J, with 5 bases between the two ends. In germline, CDR1 is KGHDR, CDR2 SFDVKD. CDR3 bases: TGTGCCACCAGTGACCCTGTGAACACTGAAGCTTTCTTT. Translation: CATSDPVNTEAFF.

V is TRBV11-2 and J is TRBJ1-2, with 7 bases matching TRBD1. Germline assignment: CDR1 SGHAT and CDR2 FQNNGV. J lost 2 bases, V lost 3 bases, and 3 bases had no gene match. The CDR3 is made up of 14 amino acids. Here the CDR3 DNA reads TGTGCCAGCAGCTTTTCACAGGGGAACTATGGCTACACCTTC. This encodes CASSFSQGNYGYTF.

This clonotype was seen only a few times. This rearrangement joins TRBV20-1 to TRBJ2-3; 9 nucleotides line up with TRBD2. The germline CDR1 and CDR2 sequences are DFQATT and SNEGSKA (reference sequence). The CDR3 consists of 16 residues. V gave up 4 bases and J gave up 0 bases; unmatched junction bases: 8. The CDR3 is CSANLAGLKSTDTQYF. CDR3 bases: TGCAGTGCTAACCTAGCGGGGCTAAAGAGCACAGATACGCAGTATTTT.